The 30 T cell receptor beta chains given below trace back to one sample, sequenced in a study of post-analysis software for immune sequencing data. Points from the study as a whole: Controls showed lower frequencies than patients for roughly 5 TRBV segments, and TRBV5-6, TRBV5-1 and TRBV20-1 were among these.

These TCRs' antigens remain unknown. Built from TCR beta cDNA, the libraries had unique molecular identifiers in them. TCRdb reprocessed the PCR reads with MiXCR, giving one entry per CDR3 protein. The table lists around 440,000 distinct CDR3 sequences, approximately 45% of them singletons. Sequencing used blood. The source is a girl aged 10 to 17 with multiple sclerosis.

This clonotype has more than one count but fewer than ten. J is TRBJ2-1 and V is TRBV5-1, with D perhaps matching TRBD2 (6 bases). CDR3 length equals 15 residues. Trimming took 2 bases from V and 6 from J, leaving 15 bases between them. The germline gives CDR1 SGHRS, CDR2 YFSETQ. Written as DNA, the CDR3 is TGCGCCAGCAGCTTTTCACTCGGGAGCGGCAATGAGCAGTTCTTC. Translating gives CASSFSLGSGNEQFF. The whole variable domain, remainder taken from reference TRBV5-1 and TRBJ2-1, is KAGVTQTPRYLIKTRGQQVTLSCSPISGHRSVSWYQQTPGQGLQFLFEYFSETQRNKGNFPGRFSGRQFSNSRSEMNVSTLELGDSALYLCASSFSLGSGNEQFFGPGTRLTVL.

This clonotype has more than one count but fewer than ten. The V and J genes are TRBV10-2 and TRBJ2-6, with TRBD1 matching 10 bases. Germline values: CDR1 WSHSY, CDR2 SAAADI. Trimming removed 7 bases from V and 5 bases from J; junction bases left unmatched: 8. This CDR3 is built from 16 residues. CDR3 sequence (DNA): TGCGCCAGCACTAAGGACAGGGGGATAAGGGCCAACGTCCTGACTTTC. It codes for CASTKDRGIRANVLTF.

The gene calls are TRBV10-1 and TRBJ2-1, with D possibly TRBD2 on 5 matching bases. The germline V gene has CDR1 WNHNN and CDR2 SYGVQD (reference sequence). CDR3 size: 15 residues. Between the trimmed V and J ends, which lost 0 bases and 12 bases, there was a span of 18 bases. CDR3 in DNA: TGCGCCAGCAGTGAGTCGTTTTTGGCCACCGGACTGCAGTTCTTC. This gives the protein CASSESFLATGLQFF.

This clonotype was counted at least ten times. CDR3 coding DNA: TGCGCCAGCAGCTTGGGTAGCAATCAGCCCCAGCATTTT. This gives the protein CASSLGSNQPQHF. V and J are TRBV5-1 and TRBJ1-5; D ambiguous. The CDR3 extends over 13 amino acids. V lost 0 bases and J lost 0, with 1 base in between. Germline loops: CDR1 SGHRS, CDR2 YFSETQ.

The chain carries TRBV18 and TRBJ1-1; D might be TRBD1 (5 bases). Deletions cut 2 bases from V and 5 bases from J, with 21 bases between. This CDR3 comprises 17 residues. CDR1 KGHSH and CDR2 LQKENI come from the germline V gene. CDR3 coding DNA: TGTGCCAGCTCACCATACTGGGAGACGGGGGGGGAGACTGAAGCTTTCTTT. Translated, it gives CASSPYWETGGETEAFF.

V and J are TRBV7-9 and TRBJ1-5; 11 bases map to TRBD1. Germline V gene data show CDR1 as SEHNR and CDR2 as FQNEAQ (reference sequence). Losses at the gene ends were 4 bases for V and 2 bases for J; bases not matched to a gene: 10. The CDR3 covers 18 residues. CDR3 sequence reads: CASSSHVGGQGGNQPQHF. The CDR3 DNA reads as TGTGCCAGCAGCTCCCATGTGGGGGGACAGGGGGGCAATCAGCCCCAGCATTTT.

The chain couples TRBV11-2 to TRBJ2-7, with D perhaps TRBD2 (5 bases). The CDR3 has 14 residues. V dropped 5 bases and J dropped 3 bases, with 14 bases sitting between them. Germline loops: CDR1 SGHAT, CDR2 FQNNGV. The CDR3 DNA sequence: TGTGCCAGCAGCCGGACGGGAAGAAACTACGAGCAGTACTTC. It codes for CASSRTGRNYEQYF.

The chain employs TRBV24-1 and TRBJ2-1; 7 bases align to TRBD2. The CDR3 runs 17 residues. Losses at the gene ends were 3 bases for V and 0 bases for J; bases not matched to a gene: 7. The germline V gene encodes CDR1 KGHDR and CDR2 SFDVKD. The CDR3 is CATSDARLADSYNEQFF. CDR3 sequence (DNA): TGTGCCACCAGTGATGCCAGACTAGCAGACTCCTACAATGAGCAGTTCTTC.

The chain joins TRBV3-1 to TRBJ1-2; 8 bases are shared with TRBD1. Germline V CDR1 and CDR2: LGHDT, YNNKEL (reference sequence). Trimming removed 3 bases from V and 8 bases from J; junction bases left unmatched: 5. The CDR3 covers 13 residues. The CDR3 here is CASSHQGARGYTF. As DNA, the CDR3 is TGTGCCAGCAGCCACCAGGGGGCGCGAGGCTACACCTTC.

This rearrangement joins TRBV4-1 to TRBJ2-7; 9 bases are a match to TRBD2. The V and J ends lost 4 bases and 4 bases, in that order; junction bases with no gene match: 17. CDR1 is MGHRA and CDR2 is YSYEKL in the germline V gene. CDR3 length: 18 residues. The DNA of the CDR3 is TGCGCCAGCAGCCGCGGACTAGCGCCAGAATCTTTCGAATACGAGCAGTACTTC. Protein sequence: CASSRGLAPESFEYEQYF.

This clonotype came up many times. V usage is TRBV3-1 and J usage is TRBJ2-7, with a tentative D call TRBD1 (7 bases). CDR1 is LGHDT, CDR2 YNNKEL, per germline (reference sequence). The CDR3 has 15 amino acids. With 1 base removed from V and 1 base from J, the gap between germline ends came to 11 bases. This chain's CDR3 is CASSQVAGGSYEQYF. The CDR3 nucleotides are TGTGCCAGCAGCCAAGTGGCAGGGGGGTCCTACGAGCAGTACTTC.

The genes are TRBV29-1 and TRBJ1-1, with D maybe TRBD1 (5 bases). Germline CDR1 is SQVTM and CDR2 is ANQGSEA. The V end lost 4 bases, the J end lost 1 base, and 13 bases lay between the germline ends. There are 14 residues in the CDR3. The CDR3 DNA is TGCAGCGTTGGAGCAGGGTTAAGGAACACTGAAGCTTTCTTT. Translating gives CSVGAGLRNTEAFF.

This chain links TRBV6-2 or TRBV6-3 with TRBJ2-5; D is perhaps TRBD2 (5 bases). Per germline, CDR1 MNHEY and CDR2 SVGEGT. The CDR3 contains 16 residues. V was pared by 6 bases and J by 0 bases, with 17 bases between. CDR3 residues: CASRELSGKYQETQYF. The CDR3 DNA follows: TGTGCCAGCAGGGAACTAAGCGGCAAGTACCAAGAGACCCAGTACTTC.

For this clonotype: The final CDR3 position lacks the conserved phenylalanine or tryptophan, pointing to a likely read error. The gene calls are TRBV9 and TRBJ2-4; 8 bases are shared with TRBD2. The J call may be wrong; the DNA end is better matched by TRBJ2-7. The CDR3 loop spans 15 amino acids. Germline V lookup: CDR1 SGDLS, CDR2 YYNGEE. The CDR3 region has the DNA TGTGCCAGCAGCCCCCCCCCTAGCGGGTACTACGAGCAGTACTGC. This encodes CASSPPPSGYYEQYC.

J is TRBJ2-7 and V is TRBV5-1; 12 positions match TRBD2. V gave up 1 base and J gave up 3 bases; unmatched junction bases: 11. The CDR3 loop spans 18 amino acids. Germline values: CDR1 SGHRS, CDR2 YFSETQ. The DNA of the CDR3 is TGCGCCAGCAGCTTGTATCTGACTAGCGGGAGTGGTAGCTACGAGCAGTACTTC. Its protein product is CASSLYLTSGSGSYEQYF. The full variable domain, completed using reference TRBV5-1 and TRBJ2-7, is KAGVTQTPRYLIKTRGQQVTLSCSPISGHRSVSWYQQTPGQGLQFLFEYFSETQRNKGNFPGRFSGRQFSNSRSEMNVSTLELGDSALYLCASSLYLTSGSGSYEQYFGPGTRLTVT.

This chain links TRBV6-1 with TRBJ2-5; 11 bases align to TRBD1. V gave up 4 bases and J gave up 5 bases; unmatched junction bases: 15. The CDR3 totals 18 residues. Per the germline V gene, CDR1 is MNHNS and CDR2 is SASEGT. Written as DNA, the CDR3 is TGTGCCAGCAGTGGGGGGGGAGGGACAGGGGGTTTTAGGGAGACCCAGTACTTC. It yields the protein CASSGGGGTGGFRETQYF.

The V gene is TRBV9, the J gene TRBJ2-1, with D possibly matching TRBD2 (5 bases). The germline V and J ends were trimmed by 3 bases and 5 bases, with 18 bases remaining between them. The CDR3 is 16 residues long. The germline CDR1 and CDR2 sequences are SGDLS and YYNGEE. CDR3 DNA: TGTGCCAGCAGCGCCTACAGCGGAAGCGAACACAATGAGCAGTTCTTC. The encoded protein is CASSAYSGSEHNEQFF.

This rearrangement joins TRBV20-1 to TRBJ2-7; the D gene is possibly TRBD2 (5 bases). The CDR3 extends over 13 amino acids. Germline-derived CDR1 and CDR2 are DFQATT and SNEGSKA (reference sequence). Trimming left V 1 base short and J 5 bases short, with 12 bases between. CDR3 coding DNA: TGCAGTGCTAGAGGGCACCTCGGGGACGAGCAGTACTTC. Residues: CSARGHLGDEQYF.

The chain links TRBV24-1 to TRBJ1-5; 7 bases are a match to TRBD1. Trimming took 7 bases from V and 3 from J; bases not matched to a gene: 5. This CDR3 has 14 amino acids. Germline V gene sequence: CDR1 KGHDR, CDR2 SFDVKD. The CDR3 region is CATRKTGPNQPQHF. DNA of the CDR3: TGTGCCACCAGAAAGACAGGGCCCAATCAGCCCCAGCATTTT.

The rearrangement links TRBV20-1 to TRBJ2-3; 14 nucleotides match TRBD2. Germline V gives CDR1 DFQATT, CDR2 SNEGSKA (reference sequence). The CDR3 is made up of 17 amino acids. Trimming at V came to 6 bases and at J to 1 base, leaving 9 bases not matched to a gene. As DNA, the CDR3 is TGCAGTGCGCCTCCCGGACTAGCGGGGGGTGGCACAGATACGCAGTATTTT. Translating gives CSAPPGLAGGGTDTQYF.

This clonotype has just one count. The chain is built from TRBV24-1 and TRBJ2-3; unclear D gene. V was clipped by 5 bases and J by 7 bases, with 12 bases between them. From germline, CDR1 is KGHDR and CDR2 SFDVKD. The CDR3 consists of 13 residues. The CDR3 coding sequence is TGTGCCACCAGTGCTTCGGCGACCTATACGCAGTATTTT. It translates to CATSASATYTQYF.

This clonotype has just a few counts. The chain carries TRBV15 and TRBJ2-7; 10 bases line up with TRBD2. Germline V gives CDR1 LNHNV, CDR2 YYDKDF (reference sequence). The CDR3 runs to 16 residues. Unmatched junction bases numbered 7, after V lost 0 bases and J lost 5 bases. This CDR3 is CATSRDPLAGAHEQYF. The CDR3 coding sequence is TGTGCCACCAGCAGAGATCCCCTAGCGGGAGCCCACGAGCAGTACTTC.

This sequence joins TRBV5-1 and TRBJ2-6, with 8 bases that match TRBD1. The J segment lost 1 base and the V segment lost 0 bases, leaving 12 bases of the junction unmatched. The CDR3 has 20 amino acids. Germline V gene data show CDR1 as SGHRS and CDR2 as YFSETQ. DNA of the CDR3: TGCGCCAGCAGCTTGGTTTCGAGGCGGGACAGGTTATCTGGGGCCAACGTCCTGACTTTC. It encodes CASSLVSRRDRLSGANVLTF. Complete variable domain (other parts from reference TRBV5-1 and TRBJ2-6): KAGVTQTPRYLIKTRGQQVTLSCSPISGHRSVSWYQQTPGQGLQFLFEYFSETQRNKGNFPGRFSGRQFSNSRSEMNVSTLELGDSALYLCASSLVSRRDRLSGANVLTFGAGSRLTVL.

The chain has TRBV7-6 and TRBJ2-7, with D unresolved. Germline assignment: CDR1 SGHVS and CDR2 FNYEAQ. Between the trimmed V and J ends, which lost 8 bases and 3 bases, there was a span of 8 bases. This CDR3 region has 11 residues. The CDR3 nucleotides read TGTGCCAGCGCCGTTGGCTACGAGCAGTACTTC. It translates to CASAVGYEQYF.

CDR3 sequence (DNA): TGTGCCAGCAGCTGGACGCGGCGGGTAGGGGACTATGGCTACACCTTC. Translating it yields CASSWTRRVGDYGYTF. V gene TRBV7-2 combines with J gene TRBJ1-2, with D possibly matching TRBD1 (5 bases). CDR1 SGHTA and CDR2 FQGNSA come from the germline V gene. CDR3 length equals 16 residues. V lost 4 bases and J 3 bases, leaving 18 bases between the germline ends.

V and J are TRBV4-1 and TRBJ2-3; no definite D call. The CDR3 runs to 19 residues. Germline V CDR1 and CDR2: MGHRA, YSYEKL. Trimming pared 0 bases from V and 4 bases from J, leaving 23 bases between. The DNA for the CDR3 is TGCGCCAGCAGCCAAGATAGCCCCGCGATAGGGTTTGGCCCAGATACGCAGTATTTT. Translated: CASSQDSPAIGFGPDTQYF.

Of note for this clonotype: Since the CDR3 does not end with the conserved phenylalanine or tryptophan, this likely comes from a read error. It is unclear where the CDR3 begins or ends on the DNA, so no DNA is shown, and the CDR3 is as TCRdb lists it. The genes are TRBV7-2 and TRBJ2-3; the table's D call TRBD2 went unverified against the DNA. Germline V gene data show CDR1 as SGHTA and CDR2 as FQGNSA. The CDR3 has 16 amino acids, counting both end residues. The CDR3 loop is CVSSLQAGGNTDTRYS.

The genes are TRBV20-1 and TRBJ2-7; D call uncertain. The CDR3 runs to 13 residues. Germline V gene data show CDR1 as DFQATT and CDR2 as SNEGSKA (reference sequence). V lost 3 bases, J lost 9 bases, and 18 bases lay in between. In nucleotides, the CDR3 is TGCAGTGCTAGTTTAGGACCCGCCCTAGGGCAGTACTTC. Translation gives CSASLGPALGQYF.

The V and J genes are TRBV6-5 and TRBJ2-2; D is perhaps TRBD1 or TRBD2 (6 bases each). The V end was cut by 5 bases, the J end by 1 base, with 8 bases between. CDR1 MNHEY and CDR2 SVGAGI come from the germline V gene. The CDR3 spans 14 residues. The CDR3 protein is CASSGGGNTGELFF. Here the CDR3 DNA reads TGTGCCAGCAGTGGAGGGGGGAACACCGGGGAGCTGTTTTTT.

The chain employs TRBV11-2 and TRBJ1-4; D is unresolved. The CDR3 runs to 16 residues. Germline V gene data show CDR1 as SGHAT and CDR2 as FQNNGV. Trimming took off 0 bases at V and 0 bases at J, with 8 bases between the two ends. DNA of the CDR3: TGTGCCAGCAGCTTAGATCTGCGGTCAACTAATGAAAAACTGTTTTTT. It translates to CASSLDLRSTNEKLFF.